The present T cell receptor beta chain was sequenced within a study of T cells in Graves' hyperthyroidism and ophthalmopathy. Study background: Any treatment followed the collection of peripheral blood at initial diagnosis.

This clonotype turned up a few times. Amplified regions were TCR beta CDR3 sequences from RNA transcripts. First-round RT-PCR of the TCR CDR3 relied on the HTBI primer set. A single record per CDR3 protein comes from TCRdb applying MiXCR to the multiplex PCR reads. The data contain about 350,000 distinct CDR3 sequences, over 11% of them singletons. The CDR3 covers 16 residues. Looked up from germline, CDR1 is DFQATT and CDR2 is SNEGSKA (reference sequence). The germline V and J ends were trimmed by 3 bases and 0 bases, with 15 bases remaining between them. Material: blood. The origin of this receptor is a young woman with Graves' hyperthyroidism. The chain links TRBV20-1 to TRBJ2-1, with D perhaps matching TRBD2 (6 bases). The CDR3 nucleotides are TGCAGTGCTAGCTGGGGGGAGCGGACCTCCTACAATGAGCAGTTCTTC. It is translated as CSASWGERTSYNEQFF.